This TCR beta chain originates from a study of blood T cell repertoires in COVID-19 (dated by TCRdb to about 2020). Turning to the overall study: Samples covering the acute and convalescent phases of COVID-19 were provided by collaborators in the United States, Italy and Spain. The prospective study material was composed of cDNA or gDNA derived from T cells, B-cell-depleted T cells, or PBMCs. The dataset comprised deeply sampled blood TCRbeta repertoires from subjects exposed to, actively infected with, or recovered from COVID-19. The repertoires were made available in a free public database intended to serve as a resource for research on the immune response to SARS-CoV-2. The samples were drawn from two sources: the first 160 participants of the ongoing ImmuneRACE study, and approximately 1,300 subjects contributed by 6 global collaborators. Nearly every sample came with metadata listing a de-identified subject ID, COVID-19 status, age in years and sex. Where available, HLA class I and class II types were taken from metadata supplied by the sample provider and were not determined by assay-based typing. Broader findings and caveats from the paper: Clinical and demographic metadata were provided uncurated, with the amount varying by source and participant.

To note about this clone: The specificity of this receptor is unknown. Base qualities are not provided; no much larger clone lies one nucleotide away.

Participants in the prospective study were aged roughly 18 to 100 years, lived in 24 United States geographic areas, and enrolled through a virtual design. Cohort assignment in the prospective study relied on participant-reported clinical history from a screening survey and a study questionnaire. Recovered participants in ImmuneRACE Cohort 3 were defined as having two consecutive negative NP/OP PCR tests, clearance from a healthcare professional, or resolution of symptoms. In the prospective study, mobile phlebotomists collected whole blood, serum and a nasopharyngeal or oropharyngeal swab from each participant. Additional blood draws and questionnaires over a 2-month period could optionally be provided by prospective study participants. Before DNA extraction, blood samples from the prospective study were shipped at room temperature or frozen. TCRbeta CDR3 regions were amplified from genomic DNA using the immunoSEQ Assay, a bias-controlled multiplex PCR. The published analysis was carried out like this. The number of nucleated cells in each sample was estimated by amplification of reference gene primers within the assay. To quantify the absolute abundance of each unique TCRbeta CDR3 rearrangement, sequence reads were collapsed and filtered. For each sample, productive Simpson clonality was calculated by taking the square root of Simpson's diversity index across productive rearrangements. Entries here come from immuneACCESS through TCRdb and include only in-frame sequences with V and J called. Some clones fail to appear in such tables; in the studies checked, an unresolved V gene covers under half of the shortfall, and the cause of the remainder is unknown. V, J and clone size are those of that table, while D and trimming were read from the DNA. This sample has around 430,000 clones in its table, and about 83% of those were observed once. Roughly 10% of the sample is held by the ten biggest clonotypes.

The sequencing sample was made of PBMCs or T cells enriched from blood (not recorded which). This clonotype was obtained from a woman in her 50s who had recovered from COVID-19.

The CDR3 protein sequence reads: CASSVLGGTGVSPLHF. The DNA reads TGTGCCAGCAGTGTGCTCGGTGGGACAGGGGTTTCACCCCTCCACTTT. The sequence joins TRBV2 to TRBJ1-6, with 10 bases in between that match TRBD1. Germline trimming amounts to 4 bases on V and 9 bases on J, with 9 as the count of junction bases outside the gene matches. The CDR3, from cysteine to phenylalanine, totals 16 residues. The retained sequence is limited to the CDR3, 48 bases, with the frame set at the first base. According to the germline V gene, CDR1 reads SNHLY and CDR2 reads FYNNEI.